These 9 T cell receptor beta chains originate from one sample sequenced in a study of T-cell reconstitution after alpha-beta-depleted transplantation in children (dated by TCRdb to about 2016). The library was generated by PCR. Sequencing was performed on an Illumina HiSeq 2500. TCR libraries were prepared with molecular barcoding, using unique molecular identifiers to normalize TCRbeta repertoire quantification. The public sequencing data were trimmed at Q25 with fastp and processed into clonotypes with MiXCR by TCRdb, which kept only in-frame beta chains. Each CDR3 protein gets just one entry, which takes the most common genes and DNA from the rows behind it. The sample profile shows some 390,000 distinct CDR3 sequences; just over 20% of them were found once. 3% to 4.5% of the sample belongs to the ten largest clones. Here the sequenced sample was PBMCs from the stem cell graft donor, taken from the stem cell graft. The receptors here all came from a human donor who donated a stem cell graft to a child with acute myeloid leukemia.

In this sample, this clonotype turned up a few times. This chain uses TRBV20-1 with TRBJ2-3; D perhaps matches TRBD2 (5 bases). The germline V gene encodes CDR1 DFQATT and CDR2 SNEGSKA (reference sequence). The CDR3 runs to 14 residues. With 4 bases removed from V and 0 bases from J, the gap between germline ends came to 11 bases. The CDR3 sequence is CSAKSRTSTDTQYF. CDR3 nucleotides: TGCAGTGCTAAGTCCCGGACTAGCACAGATACGCAGTATTTT.

This clonotype was seen a handful of times. The CDR3 loop reads CASSSMSDTQYF. In DNA, the CDR3 is TGTGCCAGCAGTTCTATGTCGGATACGCAGTATTTT. The rearrangement uses TRBV28 and TRBJ2-3; D remains unclear. The germline V and J ends were trimmed by 4 bases and 6 bases, with 8 bases remaining between them. Germline V gene data show CDR1 as MDHEN and CDR2 as SYDVKM. The CDR3 is 12 amino acids.

V gene TRBV7-7 combines with J gene TRBJ2-5, with 7 bases aligning to TRBD1. The CDR3 runs to 14 residues. With V trimmed by 5 bases and J by 2 bases, 5 bases remained unmatched. The germline V gene encodes CDR1 SSHAT and CDR2 FNYEAQ (reference sequence). Here the CDR3 reads CASSRGTAQETQYF. The CDR3 DNA reads as TGTGCCAGCAGCCGAGGGACAGCACAAGAGACCCAGTACTTC.

This sequence joins TRBV27 and TRBJ2-2; D is unresolved. The V gene's germline CDR1 is MNHEY and CDR2 SMNVEV (reference sequence). V shed 0 bases and J shed 5 bases, with 4 bases lying between them. This CDR3 region has 13 residues. The CDR3 is CASSLSQTGELFF. For the CDR3, the DNA is TGTGCCAGCAGTTTATCCCAGACCGGGGAGCTGTTTTTT.

This clonotype has at least ten counts. The chain is built from TRBV5-1 and TRBJ2-7; tentatively, D is TRBD2 (6 bases). V gave up 0 bases and J gave up 5 bases, with 12 bases separating them. CDR3 length: 14 residues. CDR1 SGHRS and CDR2 YFSETQ come from the germline V gene. DNA of the CDR3: TGCGCCAGCAGCTTGGAATCGGGAGAGCACGAGCAGTACTTC. Its translation: CASSLESGEHEQYF.

The gene calls are TRBV21-1 and TRBJ1-2; the D call of TRBD1 is as the table states it, not checked on the DNA. TRBV21-1 is given as a pseudogene. The CDR3 spans 17 residues. In nucleotides, the CDR3 is TGTGCCAGCAGCTCCTGGATAGGGGGCTTCGCCAACTATGGCTACACCTTC. Protein product: CASSSWIGGFANYGYTF.

This clonotype was counted a few times. The chain couples TRBV5-1 to TRBJ1-1; D might be TRBD1 (6 bases). CDR3 length equals 15 residues. The V end lost 0 bases, the J end lost 1 base, and 10 bases lay between the germline ends. In germline, CDR1 is SGHRS, CDR2 YFSETQ. CDR3 sequence: CASSLAGGGNTEAFF. The DNA of the CDR3 is TGCGCCAGCAGCTTGGCGGGGGGCGGGAACACTGAAGCTTTCTTT.

There are a few counts of this clonotype. Germline and junction disagree at one end, which may indicate a read error. J is TRBJ2-1 and V is TRBV7-7; tentatively, D is TRBD2 (6 bases). The CDR3 has 14 residues. CDR1 is SSHAT, CDR2 FNYEAQ, per germline (reference sequence). DNA for the CDR3: TGTGCTAGCAGCTTAGCGGAACGGGCCGATGAGCAGTTCTTC. This translates into CASSLAERADEQFF.

The chain employs TRBV27 and TRBJ2-1; 12 nucleotides line up with TRBD2. This CDR3 has 16 amino acids. CDR1 and CDR2 from the germline V gene are MNHEY and SMNVEV (reference sequence). Losses at the gene ends were 2 bases for V and 10 bases for J; bases not matched to a gene: 9. The CDR3 loop reads CASSLGRTSGIHEQFF. In DNA, the CDR3 is TGTGCCAGCAGTTTAGGCCGGACTAGCGGGATCCACGAGCAGTTCTTC.